The 17 T cell receptor beta chains in this list originate from one sample, sequenced in a study of CD8 T cells in ankylosing spondylitis. TCRdb called the 5' RACE reads again in MiXCR, with one record for every CDR3 protein. The sample lists about 240,000 distinct CDR3 sequences, approximately 9% occurring once. Material for sequencing was blood, either unsorted or a sorted T cell fraction (not recorded which). The source is a male donor with ankylosing spondylitis or in good health (not recorded which).

Ten or more counts support this clonotype. CDR3 region: CSASESTDTQYF. The CDR3 DNA reads TGCAGCGCCAGCGAAAGCACAGATACGCAGTATTTT. The J gene is TRBJ2-3, the V gene TRBV20-1; D is unresolved. CDR1 is DFQATT and CDR2 is SNEGSKA in the germline V gene (reference sequence). This CDR3 has 12 residues.

This clonotype occurred many times. The V call is TRBV24-1, the J call TRBJ2-1; D is perhaps TRBD2 (6 bases). There are 13 residues in the CDR3. With 9 bases removed from V and 2 bases from J, the gap between germline ends came to 10 bases. Per germline, CDR1 KGHDR and CDR2 SFDVKD. CDR3 sequence (DNA): TGTGCCACCCAGGGAGGCGCCTACAATGAGCAGTTCTTC. As protein: CATQGGAYNEQFF.

This clonotype appeared once. One base away lies a much larger clone, so this may be a sequencing read error. This chain connects TRBV20-1 to TRBJ2-7; a possible D gene is TRBD1 (6 bases). Germline lookup yields CDR1 DFQATT and CDR2 SNEGSKA (reference sequence). The CDR3 runs to 14 residues. The CDR3 DNA reads as TGCGGTGCTAGAAATACAGGGTTGGCCTACGAGCAGTACTTC. Translating it yields CGARNTGLAYEQYF.

This clonotype was seen more than once but under ten times. The rearrangement links TRBV12-3 or TRBV12-4 to TRBJ2-5, with 8 bases matching TRBD1. The CDR3 has 14 amino acids. V lost 3 bases to trimming and J lost 5 bases; unmatched junction nucleotides: 5. As DNA, the CDR3 is TGTGCCAGCAGTTTGGACAGGGCGGCGGAGACCCAGTACTTC. The encoded protein is CASSLDRAAETQYF.

This clonotype was seen repeatedly, ten times or more. This rearrangement joins TRBV4-3 to TRBJ1-2; unclear D gene. The V end was cut by 6 bases, the J end by 6 bases, with 17 bases between. The germline V gene has CDR1 LGHNA and CDR2 YSLEER. This CDR3 comprises 14 residues. Written as DNA, the CDR3 is TGCGCCAGCAGTCCCTGGAAGGGCGGTAATGGCTACACCTTC. This encodes CASSPWKGGNGYTF.

This clonotype was seen many times. V usage is TRBV27 and J usage is TRBJ2-3; tentative D call: TRBD2 (6 bases). From germline, CDR1 is MNHEY and CDR2 SMNVEV (reference sequence). This CDR3 has 14 residues. With 4 bases removed from V and 2 bases from J, the gap between germline ends came to 10 bases. As DNA, the CDR3 is TGTGCCAGCAGTTATGGGACTCCCACAGATACGCAGTATTTT. It yields the protein CASSYGTPTDTQYF.

The chain joins TRBV20-1 to TRBJ2-2; 14 bases align to TRBD2. The V segment lost 0 bases and the J segment 6 bases; nucleotides outside the gene matches: 3. Germline V gene sequence: CDR1 DFQATT, CDR2 SNEGSKA (reference sequence). The CDR3 runs 16 residues. In DNA, the CDR3 is TGCAGTGCTAGAGATAGGGGACTAGCGGGGGCCGGGGAGCTGTTTTTT. This sequence encodes CSARDRGLAGAGELFF.

Points on this clonotype: A read error may be the cause here, since a much bigger clone is one base away. The chain recombines TRBV6-5 with TRBJ2-1; 13 bases are shared with TRBD2. The V gene's germline CDR1 is MNHEY and CDR2 SVGAGI. V shed 2 bases and J 5 bases; nucleotides not matched to a gene: 9. CDR3 length: 18 amino acids. As DNA, the CDR3 is TGTGCCAGCAGTTACGAAGGGACTAGCGGGGTGGGAAACAATGAGCAGTTCTTC. This encodes CASSYEGTSGVGNNEQFF.

V usage is TRBV20-1 and J usage is TRBJ2-4; 12 positions match TRBD2. Germline lookup yields CDR1 DFQATT and CDR2 SNEGSKA (reference sequence). This CDR3 comprises 15 residues. Trimming cost V 6 bases and J 5 bases; bases outside gene matches: 8. For the CDR3, the DNA is TGCAGTGCCCAAGGAGCTAGCGGGGGGGAAAACATTCAGTACTTC. The encoded protein is CSAQGASGGENIQYF.

This clonotype occurred many times. The gene calls are TRBV6-5 and TRBJ1-6, with 8 bases identical to TRBD1. J gave up 10 bases and V 2 bases, and 4 bases lay outside the gene matches. Germline V gene data show CDR1 as MNHEY and CDR2 as SVGAGI. The length of the CDR3 is 14 residues. As DNA, the CDR3 is TGTGCCAGCAGTTACGGACAGGGAAACTCACCCCTCCACTTT. It specifies CASSYGQGNSPLHF.

As concerns this clonotype: Possible read error: a much larger clone is one base away. Lacking the conserved final phenylalanine or tryptophan, this CDR3 likely reflects a read error. The genes are TRBV2 and TRBJ2-7; TRBD2 might be the D (5 bases). Germline loops: CDR1 SNHLY, CDR2 FYNNEI. This CDR3 has 14 amino acids. V was trimmed by 6 bases and J by 3 bases, leaving 15 bases between them. Here the CDR3 reads CASSLPGVNYEQYL. In DNA, the CDR3 is TGTGCCAGCAGCCTGCCCGGGGTAAACTACGAGCAGTACCTC.

Notes on this clonotype: A read error may be the cause here, since a much bigger clone is one base away. This chain links TRBV27 with TRBJ2-1, with 10 bases aligning to TRBD2. Germline CDR1 reads MNHEY; CDR2 reads SMNVEV (reference sequence). The CDR3 runs 16 residues. The V gene end was trimmed by 5 bases and the J gene end by 6 bases; junction bases not matched to a gene: 10. The CDR3 loop reads CASSLAGVSGFNEQFF. The CDR3, as DNA: TGTGCCAGCAGTCTAGCGGGAGTTTCCGGGTTCAATGAGCAGTTCTTC.

At least ten counts were recorded for this clonotype. The genes are TRBV7-2 and TRBJ2-3; D is unclear. V was trimmed by 7 bases and J by 6 bases, leaving 17 bases between them. From germline, CDR1 is SGHTA and CDR2 FQGNSA. The CDR3 runs 14 residues. CDR3: CASTPPPVTDTQYF. CDR3 coding DNA: TGTGCCAGCACACCTCCCCCAGTGACGGATACGCAGTATTTT.

At least ten counts were recorded for this clonotype. The chain combines TRBV29-1 with TRBJ1-4; no clear D. This CDR3 spans 15 amino acids. V lost 5 bases to trimming and J lost 0 bases, with 13 bases between them. CDR1 is SQVTM, CDR2 ANQGSEA, per germline. CDR3 loop: CSVLMVTPTNEKLFF. DNA for the CDR3: TGCAGCGTTCTAATGGTGACCCCAACTAATGAAAAACTGTTTTTT.

This clonotype was picked up a small number of times. The chain recombines TRBV11-2 with TRBJ2-7, with 11 bases matching TRBD1. CDR3 length: 18 amino acids. V lost 5 bases to trimming and J lost 0 bases; unmatched junction nucleotides: 12. Germline loops: CDR1 SGHAT, CDR2 FQNNGV. The chain's CDR3 is CASSPIQRDRGFSYEQYF. Here the CDR3 DNA reads TGTGCCAGCAGCCCAATACAGCGGGACAGGGGGTTCTCCTACGAGCAGTACTTC.

Many counts were recorded for this clonotype. This chain connects TRBV20-1 to TRBJ1-1; 9 bases match TRBD1. This CDR3 is built from 12 residues. The germline CDR1 and CDR2 sequences are DFQATT and SNEGSKA (reference sequence). J was trimmed by 5 bases and V by 7 bases; bases with no gene match: 5. The CDR3 DNA reads TGCAGTGTAGCGGACAGGGGAACTGAAGCTTTCTTT. It translates to CSVADRGTEAFF.

The chain uses TRBV13 and TRBJ1-1; 9 positions agree with TRBD1. Germline CDR1 reads PRHDT; CDR2 reads FYEKMQ (reference sequence). The V and J ends lost 6 bases and 8 bases, in that order; junction bases with no gene match: 7. The CDR3 length is 13 residues. The CDR3 sequence is CASRAGTGLEAFF. CDR3 nucleotides: TGTGCCAGCAGAGCCGGGACAGGGCTAGAAGCTTTCTTT.